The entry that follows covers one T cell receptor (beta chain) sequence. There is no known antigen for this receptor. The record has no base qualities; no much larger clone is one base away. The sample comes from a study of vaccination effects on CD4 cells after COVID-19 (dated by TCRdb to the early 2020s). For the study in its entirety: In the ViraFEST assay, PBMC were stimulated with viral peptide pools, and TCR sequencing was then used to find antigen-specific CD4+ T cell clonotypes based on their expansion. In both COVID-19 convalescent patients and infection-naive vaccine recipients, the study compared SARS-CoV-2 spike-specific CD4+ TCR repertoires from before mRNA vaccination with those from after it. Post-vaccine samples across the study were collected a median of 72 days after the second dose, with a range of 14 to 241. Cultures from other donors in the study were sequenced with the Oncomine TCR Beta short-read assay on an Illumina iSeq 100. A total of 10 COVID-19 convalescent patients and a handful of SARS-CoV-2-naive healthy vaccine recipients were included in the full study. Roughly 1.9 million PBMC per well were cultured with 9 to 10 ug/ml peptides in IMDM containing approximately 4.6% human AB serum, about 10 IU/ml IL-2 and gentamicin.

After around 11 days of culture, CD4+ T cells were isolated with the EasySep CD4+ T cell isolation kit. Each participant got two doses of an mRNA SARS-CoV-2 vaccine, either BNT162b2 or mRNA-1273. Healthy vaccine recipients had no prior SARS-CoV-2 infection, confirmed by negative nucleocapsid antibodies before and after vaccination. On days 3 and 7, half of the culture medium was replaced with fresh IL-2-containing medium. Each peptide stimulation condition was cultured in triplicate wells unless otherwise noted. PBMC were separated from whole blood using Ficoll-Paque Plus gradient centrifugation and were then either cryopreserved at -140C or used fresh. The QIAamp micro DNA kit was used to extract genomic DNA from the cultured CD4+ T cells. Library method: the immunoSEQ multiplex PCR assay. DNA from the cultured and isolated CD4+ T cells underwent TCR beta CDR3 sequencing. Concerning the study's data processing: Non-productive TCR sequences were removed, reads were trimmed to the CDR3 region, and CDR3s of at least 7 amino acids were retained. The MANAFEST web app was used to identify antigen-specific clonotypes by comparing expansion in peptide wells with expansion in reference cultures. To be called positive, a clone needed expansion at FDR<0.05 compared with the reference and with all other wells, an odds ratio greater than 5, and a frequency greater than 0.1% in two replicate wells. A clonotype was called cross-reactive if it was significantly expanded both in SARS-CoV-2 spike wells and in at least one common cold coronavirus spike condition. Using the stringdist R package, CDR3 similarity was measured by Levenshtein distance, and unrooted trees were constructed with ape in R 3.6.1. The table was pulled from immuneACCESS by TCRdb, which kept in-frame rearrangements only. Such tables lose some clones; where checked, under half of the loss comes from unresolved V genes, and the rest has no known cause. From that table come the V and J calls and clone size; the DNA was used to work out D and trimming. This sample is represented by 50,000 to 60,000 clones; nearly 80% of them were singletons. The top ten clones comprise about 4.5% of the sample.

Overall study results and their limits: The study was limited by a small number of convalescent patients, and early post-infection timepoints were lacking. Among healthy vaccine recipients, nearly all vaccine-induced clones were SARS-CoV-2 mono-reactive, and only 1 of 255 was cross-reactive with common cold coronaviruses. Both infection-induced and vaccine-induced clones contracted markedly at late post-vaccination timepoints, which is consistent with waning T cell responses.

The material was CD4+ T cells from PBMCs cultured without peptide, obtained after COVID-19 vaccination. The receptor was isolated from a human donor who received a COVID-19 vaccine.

In nucleotide form, the sequence is TGCGCCAGCAGCCCTGGACAGTACGGCGGCTATGGCTACACCTTC. It translates as CASSPGQYGGYGYTF. The chain is made from TRBV4-1 and TRBJ1-2; perhaps TRBD1 is the D gene, with 6 bases matching. Via the germline V gene, CDR1 is MGHRA and CDR2 YSYEKL. Trimming costs V 4 bases and J 4 bases, and their ends lie 16 bases apart. The CDR3 starts with the cysteine, ends with the phenylalanine, and has 15 residues. The DNA shown is the 45-base CDR3, in frame from base 1.